Presented here are 19 T cell receptor beta chains from one specimen sequenced in a study of cytomegalovirus exposure and HLA in healthy donors. The PCR contained 60 Vbeta and 13 Jbeta primers. TCRdb's copy holds only in-frame clones and misses some; the assay was immunoSEQ multiplex PCR. Among 130,000 to 150,000 clones listed, approximately 77% were seen once. The sequenced sample consisted of PBMCs. The receptors shown here come from a woman in her 50s in good health and CMV-seronegative.

The chain links TRBV7-9 to TRBJ2-1; TRBD2 aligns across 13 bases. CDR1 is SEHNR and CDR2 is FQNEAQ in the germline V gene (reference sequence). The CDR3 is made up of 19 amino acids. Trimming took 5 bases from V and 5 from J; bases not matched to a gene: 15. The CDR3 DNA is TGTGCCAGCAGCCCCGGGCGACTAGCGGGGGGAAAAAAAAACAATGAGCAGTTCTTC. The encoded protein is CASSPGRLAGGKKNNEQFF. The variable domain in full, completed from reference TRBV7-9 and TRBJ2-1, reads DTGVSQNPRHKITKRGQNVTFRCDPISEHNRLYWYRQTLGQGPEFLTYFQNEAQLEKSRLLSDRFSAERPKGSFSTLEIQRTEQGDSAMYLCASSPGRLAGGKKNNEQFFGPGTRLTVL.

There are a few counts of this clone. This chain connects TRBV6-1 to TRBJ1-4, with a tentative D call TRBD1 (6 bases). This CDR3 region has 14 residues. Germline CDR1 reads MNHNS; CDR2 reads SASEGT. Trimming pared 6 bases from V and 13 bases from J, leaving 21 bases between. CDR3 residues: CASRAPQQQGPLFF. CDR3 in DNA: TGTGCCAGCAGAGCCCCTCAACAACAGGGTCCACTGTTTTTT.

The rearrangement uses TRBV28 and TRBJ2-7; D may be TRBD2 (6 bases). The length of the CDR3 is 16 residues. CDR1 and CDR2 from the germline V gene are MDHEN and SYDVKM. The germline V and J ends were trimmed by 4 bases and 2 bases, with 18 bases remaining between them. The CDR3 sequence is CASSSLVVAGTYEQYF. The CDR3 DNA is TGTGCCAGCAGTTCCCTCGTGGTGGCGGGGACCTACGAGCAGTACTTC. The complete variable domain, with remaining parts taken from reference TRBV28 and TRBJ2-7, reads DVKVTQSSRYLVKRTGEKVFLECVQDMDHENMFWYRQDPGLGLRLIYFSYDVKMKEKGDIPEGYSVSREKKERFSLILESASTNQTSMYLCASSSLVVAGTYEQYFGPGTRLTVT.

This chain joins TRBV6-6 and TRBJ2-1, with 7 bases that match TRBD1. Germline CDR1 MNHNY, CDR2 SVGAGI (reference sequence). The CDR3 runs to 13 residues. The CDR3 is CVAMGQSYNEQFF. The CDR3 region has the DNA TGTGTCGCGATGGGACAGTCCTACAATGAGCAGTTCTTC.

The CDR3 DNA is TGCGCCAGCAGCCAAGATCCGGGACAGGGATGGCAGCCCCAGCATTTT. Its protein product is CASSQDPGQGWQPQHF. This rearrangement joins TRBV4-1 to TRBJ1-5; TRBD1 agrees at 9 bases. V lost 0 bases and J lost 7; bases outside the gene matches: 7. The germline CDR1 and CDR2 sequences are MGHRA and YSYEKL. The CDR3 runs to 16 residues.

The rearrangement uses TRBV5-5 and TRBJ2-3, with TRBD1 matching over 11 bases. This CDR3 region has 14 residues. With V trimmed by 6 bases and J by 4 bases, 4 bases remained unmatched. Germline CDR1 is SGHKS and CDR2 is YYEKEE (reference sequence). The DNA of the CDR3 is TGTGCCAGCACCGGGACAGGGGGGCCAGATACGCAGTATTTT. Translated: CASTGTGGPDTQYF.

This clone was seen only a few times. The chain couples TRBV7-9 to TRBJ2-5, with D maybe TRBD2 (5 bases). CDR3 size: 15 residues. Per the germline V gene, CDR1 is SEHNR and CDR2 is FQNEAQ (reference sequence). Between the trimmed V and J ends, which lost 2 bases and 5 bases, there was a span of 15 bases. The CDR3 region is CASSLRRGRNETQYF. The CDR3, as DNA: TGTGCCAGCAGCTTAAGGCGAGGGAGAAACGAGACCCAGTACTTC.

The chain is built from TRBV7-8 and TRBJ2-2; the match to TRBD2 covers 8 bases. This CDR3 is 15 amino acids long. CDR1 and CDR2 from the germline V gene are SGHVS and FQNEAQ. J lost 2 bases, V lost 5 bases, and 4 bases had no gene match. The CDR3 coding sequence is TGTGCCAGCAGCCCAAGCGGGGGAAACACCGGGGAGCTGTTTTTT. It encodes CASSPSGGNTGELFF.

This clone was counted a few times. This chain joins TRBV23-1 and TRBJ2-7, with D uncertain. TRBV23-1 is identified as an open reading frame with a role that is uncertain. V lost 9 bases to trimming and J lost 2 bases, with 11 bases between them. This CDR3 is built from 12 residues. CDR3 in DNA: TGCGCCAGGCGTGACTCAGCCTACGAGCAGTACTTC. It yields the protein CARRDSAYEQYF.

V usage is TRBV4-3 and J usage is TRBJ1-1; tentatively, D is TRBD1 (5 bases). Germline V gene sequence: CDR1 LGHNA, CDR2 YSLEER. This CDR3 spans 16 amino acids. V lost 6 bases and J 0 bases, leaving 17 bases between the germline ends. The CDR3 bases are TGCGCCAGCAGAGAGTGGGGCAGGAAAATGAACACTGAAGCTTTCTTT. Its protein product is CASREWGRKMNTEAFF.

The rearrangement links TRBV2 to TRBJ2-6; tentatively, D is TRBD1 (6 bases). V was trimmed by 6 bases and J by 2 bases, leaving 8 bases between them. The CDR3 covers 14 residues. CDR1 is SNHLY, CDR2 FYNNEI, per germline. The CDR3 is CASRNRAGANVLTF. The CDR3 nucleotides are TGTGCCAGCAGAAACAGGGCTGGGGCCAACGTCCTGACTTTC.

V usage is TRBV6-5 and J usage is TRBJ2-2; 8 bases are a match to TRBD1. V was pared by 2 bases and J by 6 bases, with 5 bases of the junction left unmatched. CDR3 length: 15 amino acids. Germline V gives CDR1 MNHEY, CDR2 SVGAGI. CDR3 amino acids: CASSYRQGMAGELFF. CDR3 nucleotide sequence: TGTGCCAGCAGTTACCGACAGGGGATGGCCGGGGAGCTGTTTTTT.

The chain joins TRBV6-1 to TRBJ2-1; D perhaps matches TRBD2 (6 bases). Germline-derived CDR1 and CDR2 are MNHNS and SASEGT. The CDR3 is 15 amino acids. Deletions cut 6 bases from V and 7 bases from J, with 19 bases between. The CDR3 protein is CASRAPGVRGNEQFF. Here the CDR3 DNA reads TGTGCCAGCAGGGCCCCGGGGGTTCGGGGGAATGAGCAGTTCTTC.

This clone has only a few counts. The V call is TRBV5-5, the J call TRBJ1-3; 7 bases agree with TRBD1. CDR1 is SGHKS, CDR2 YYEKEE, per germline (reference sequence). The CDR3 runs 15 residues. With 4 bases clipped from V and 0 bases from J, the junction kept 4 bases outside the gene matches. CDR3 coding DNA: TGTGCCAGCAGCAGGGGACAGCTCTCTGGAAACACCATATATTTT. Its translation is CASSRGQLSGNTIYF.

This clone was observed a handful of times. The rearrangement uses TRBV10-3 and TRBJ1-6; 9 bases line up with TRBD1. This CDR3 contains 14 residues. V was clipped by 6 bases and J by 6 bases; unmatched bases: 3. The germline gives CDR1 ENHRY, CDR2 SYGVKD. CDR3 sequence reads: CAIRRQGGNSPLHF. CDR3 sequence (DNA): TGTGCCATCAGGCGACAGGGGGGTAATTCACCCCTCCACTTT.

This chain joins TRBV5-4 and TRBJ2-7; 13 bases match TRBD2. Germline V gene sequence: CDR1 SGHNT, CDR2 YYREEE (reference sequence). The V and J ends lost 3 bases and 7 bases, in that order; junction bases with no gene match: 10. The length of the CDR3 is 16 residues. CDR3 sequence (DNA): TGTGCCAGCAGCTCCCCCCGACTAGCGGGGGGTGAGGAGCAGTACTTC. It is translated as CASSSPRLAGGEEQYF.

The chain employs TRBV6-6 and TRBJ2-1; D may be TRBD1 (6 bases). Germline assignment: CDR1 MNHNY and CDR2 SVGAGI (reference sequence). This CDR3 has 13 amino acids. V was pared by 5 bases and J by 4 bases, with 9 bases between. CDR3 sequence (DNA): TGTGCCAGCAGTCAGGACAGATACAATGAGCAGTTCTTC. This sequence encodes CASSQDRYNEQFF.

The rearrangement joins TRBV29-1 to TRBJ2-7; maybe TRBD2 (5 bases). With 6 bases removed from V and 0 bases from J, the gap between germline ends came to 9 bases. The CDR3 has 12 amino acids. CDR1 is SQVTM, CDR2 ANQGSEA, per germline. DNA of the CDR3: TGCAGCGTCAAGGGAGCCTCCTACGAGCAGTACTTC. It encodes CSVKGASYEQYF.

About this clone: The junction departs from germline at one end; a sequencing error may be responsible. The chain joins TRBV7-9 to TRBJ1-1; D not resolved. Germline CDR1 SEHNR, CDR2 FQNEAQ (reference sequence). CDR3 length: 15 residues. CDR3 residues: CSSSFITGENTEAFF. CDR3 bases: TGTTCCAGCAGCTTTATAACTGGAGAGAACACTGAAGCTTTCTTT.